These T cell receptor beta chains were read from a single sample in a study of memory CD4+ T cells and cytomegalovirus serostatus. Produced via immunoSEQ multiplex PCR; TCRdb's table is partial and in-frame only. The top ten hold roughly 5% of the sample, which has 30,000 to 45,000 clones, 79% seen once. The sample was memory CD4+ T cells from blood. The receptors were sampled from an adult in good health and CMV-seropositive. Both conserved end residues are part of each CDR3. D genes are given only for firm matches. Clone size is given for some rows only: seen once, a few or many times, or a class if the clone is expanded.

>TRBJ2-7|-|TRBV28|-
CASSPGEAYEQYF
TGTGCCAGCAGTCCCGGGGAGGCCTACGAGCAGTACTTC
>TRBJ2-6|-|TRBV28|-
CASSSYYRAGANVLTF
TGTGCCAGCAGTTCATATTACAGGGCTGGGGCCAACGTCCTGACTTTC
>TRBJ2-3|-|TRBV5-8|TRBD1
CASSLEGTGGFTDTQYF
TGTGCCAGCAGCTTGGAAGGGACAGGGGGCTTCACAGATACGCAGTATTTT
>TRBJ2-1|-|TRBV27|TRBD2
CASSSPGTSGSYEQFF
TGTGCCAGCAGTAGCCCCGGGACTAGCGGGAGTTATGAGCAGTTCTTC
>TRBJ2-2|-|TRBV6-1|TRBD1
CASSAGTGDHGELFF
TGTGCCAGCAGTGCCGGGACAGGGGATCACGGGGAGCTGTTTTTT
>TRBJ2-1|-|TRBV5-1|-
CASSVLKRSSYNEQFF
TGCGCCAGCAGCGTTCTGAAGAGGAGCTCCTACAATGAGCAGTTCTTC
>TRBJ1-1|-|TRBV18|TRBD1
CASSVQGWNTEAFF
TGTGCCAGCTCAGTACAGGGGTGGAACACTGAAGCTTTCTTT
>TRBJ1-5|-|TRBV6-5|-
CASSYRHSGQPQHF
TGTGCCAGCAGTTACAGACATTCGGGTCAGCCCCAGCATTTT
>TRBJ1-5|-|TRBV19|-
CASSIGGSGQPQHF
TGTGCCAGTAGTATAGGGGGATCGGGGCAGCCCCAGCATTTT
>TRBJ2-5|once|TRBV9|-
CASTNDPTGRETQYF
TGTGCCAGCACCAACGACCCTACAGGGAGGGAGACCCAGTACTTC
>TRBJ1-1|once|TRBV7-9|TRBD1
CASSWDRTTEAFF
TGTGCCAGCAGCTGGGACAGGACCACTGAAGCTTTCTTT
>TRBJ1-5|few|TRBV28|-
CASSIGGTSNQPQHF
TGTGCCAGCAGCATCGGGGGTACGAGCAATCAGCCCCAGCATTTT
>TRBJ1-5|-|TRBV15|-
CATSRSAQPQHF
TGTGCCACCAGCAGGTCCGCTCAGCCCCAGCATTTT
>TRBJ1-5|-|TRBV4-1|TRBD1
CASSQGQGARQPQHF
TGCGCCAGCAGCCAAGGACAGGGGGCCCGTCAGCCCCAGCATTTT
>TRBJ1-4|few|TRBV9|-
CASTRRQGLGEKLFF
TGTGCCAGCACCAGACGCCAGGGGTTGGGTGAAAAACTGTTTTTT
>TRBJ1-1|-|TRBV5-1|TRBD1
CASSSGQNSLRNTEAFF
TGCGCCAGCAGTTCGGGACAGAATTCGCTCCGCAACACTGAAGCTTTCTTT
>TRBJ1-3|-|TRBV18|-
CASSQTGLVLSGNTIYF
TGTGCCAGCTCCCAAACGGGACTGGTACTCTCTGGAAACACCATATATTTT
>TRBJ2-7|-|TRBV25-1|-
CASRGSTYEQYF
TGTGCCAGCAGAGGATCTACCTACGAGCAGTACTTC
>TRBJ1-3|-|TRBV4-1|-
CASSQEEGNTIYF
TGCGCCAGCAGCCAAGAGGAGGGAAACACCATATATTTT
>TRBJ1-5|-|TRBV19|-
CASSAQGGGNQPQHF
TGTGCCAGTAGTGCCCAAGGAGGTGGCAATCAGCCCCAGCATTTT
>TRBJ1-2|-|TRBV5-6|-
CASSLGGWDSNYGYTF
TGTGCCAGCAGCTTGGGTGGTTGGGATTCGAACTATGGCTACACCTTC
>TRBJ1-1|few|TRBV19|-
CASTSDPRDTEAFF
TGTGCCAGTACCTCAGACCCGAGGGACACTGAAGCTTTCTTT
>TRBJ1-4|-|TRBV4-1|-
CASSQDREKLFF
TGCGCCAGCAGCCAAGATCGTGAAAAACTGTTTTTT
>TRBJ1-1|-|TRBV4-2|-
CASREGMWGNTEAFF
TGTGCCAGCAGGGAAGGGATGTGGGGGAACACTGAAGCTTTCTTT
>TRBJ2-1|-|TRBV6-4|TRBD2
CASRRLAGDYNEQFF
TGTGCCAGCAGGCGACTAGCGGGGGACTACAATGAGCAGTTCTTC
>TRBJ1-5|-|TRBV6-6|-
CASSYLGPDQPQHF
TGTGCCAGCAGTTACCTGGGGCCCGATCAGCCCCAGCATTTT
>TRBJ2-5|-|TRBV2|TRBD1
CASSEPRGLGETQYF
TGTGCCAGCAGTGAGCCCAGGGGGCTAGGGGAGACCCAGTACTTC
>TRBJ1-1|-|TRBV6-4|-
CASSLTVNTEAFF
TGTGCCAGCAGTTTAACGGTGAACACTGAAGCTTTCTTT
>TRBJ2-5|few|TRBV7-2|-
CASSLEAEETQYF
TGTGCCAGCAGCTTAGAGGCGGAAGAGACCCAGTACTTC
>TRBJ2-6|-|TRBV13|-
CASSFDRWSSGANVLTF
TGTGCCAGCAGCTTTGACAGGTGGAGCTCTGGGGCCAACGTCCTGACTTTC
>TRBJ2-6|-|TRBV11-2|-
CASSSLRQAGANVLTF
TGTGCCAGCAGCTCCCTACGGCAGGCTGGGGCCAACGTCCTGACTTTC
>TRBJ2-5|once|TRBV5-1|-
CASSNGDSRETQYF
TGCGCCAGCAGCAACGGCGACAGTCGGGAGACCCAGTACTTC
>TRBJ2-4|-|TRBV6-5|TRBD2
CASSSLAGGGSDIQYF
TGTGCCAGCAGTTCCCTAGCGGGGGGCGGATCGGACATTCAGTACTTC
>TRBJ1-6|once|TRBV6-1|-
CASSEMGSYNSPLHF
TGTGCCAGCAGTGAAATGGGCTCCTATAATTCACCCCTCCACTTT
>TRBJ2-7|once|TRBV2|-
CASSRAYEQYF
TGTGCCAGCAGTCGGGCCTACGAGCAGTACTTC
>TRBJ2-5|once|TRBV29-1|-
CSVEAAYQETQYF
TGCAGCGTTGAGGCAGCCTACCAAGAGACCCAGTACTTC
>TRBJ1-1|-|TRBV18|-
CASSPDELNTEAFF
TGTGCCAGCTCACCTGACGAACTGAACACTGAAGCTTTCTTT